This T cell receptor (beta chain) appears in the sequencing data of a study of T cell repertoires in cytomegalovirus infection. On the study more broadly: Both a matching HLA type and CMV infection were indicated by public TCR beta signatures.

As regards this clonotype: What it binds is unknown.

One entry per CDR3 protein results from TCRdb running MiXCR on the reads. The top ten clones hold less than 15% of a sample with about 770,000 distinct CDR3 sequences, 25% to 35% of them seen once. Study-level findings and limits: CMV carriers with the relevant HLA were identified by cumulative public TCR beta family frequency.

The material sequenced was cultured CD8+ T cells from PBMCs, taken from culture after CMV antigen stimulation. The clonotype originates from a human donor in good health (CMV status not recorded). Some clones in this sample may be carry-over from other donors' samples.

The CDR3 region is CASSVVREVTEAFF. CDR3 coding DNA: TGTGCCAGCAGCGTAGTAAGGGAGGTCACTGAAGCTTTCTTT. The V call is TRBV9, the J call TRBJ1-1, with D hard to call. Per germline, CDR1 SGDLS and CDR2 YYNGEE. The CDR3 runs to 14 residues. With 0 bases removed from V and 4 bases from J, the gap between germline ends came to 10 bases. The complete variable domain, with remaining parts taken from reference TRBV9 and TRBJ1-1, reads DSGVTQTPKHLITATGQRVTLRCSPRSGDLSVYWYQQSLDQGLQFLIQYYNGEERAKGNILERFSAQQFPDLHSELNLSSLELGDSALYFCASSVVREVTEAFFGQGTRLTVV.